The rows below give T cell receptor beta chains drawn from one sample of a study of blood T cell repertoires in COVID-19. Profiling relied on immunoSEQ multiplex PCR, and the TCRdb table lists in-frame clones only, not all of them. The sample has 90,000 to 100,000 clones, more than 75% seen once; the top ten hold around 18%. Sequencing used peripheral blood. The receptors shown here come from an elderly man with acute or convalescent COVID-19. The CDR3 runs from the conserved cysteine through the conserved F or W.

V	J	CDR3
TRBV3-1/TRBV3-2	TRBJ1-1	CASSAAGTEAFF
TRBV5-1	TRBJ2-5	CASSLDQETQYF
TRBV2	TRBJ2-4	CASSAGAGGNIQYF
TRBV5-4	TRBJ2-1	CASSLVDRGLEEQFF
TRBV10-3	TRBJ2-7	CAISGHSYEQYF
TRBV7-9	TRBJ1-1	CASSPPGQANILNTEAFF
TRBV5-4	TRBJ1-5	CASSLEIAQPQHF
TRBV9	TRBJ1-3	CASSPSPRDGNTIYF
TRBV3-1/TRBV3-2	TRBJ2-7	CASSHRSGGSPYEQYF
TRBV5-4	TRBJ1-1	CASSPRTVTTEAFF
TRBV19	TRBJ2-7	CASSRASPPGEQYF
TRBV28	TRBJ2-6	CASSLGGSGSITGANVLTF
TRBV30	TRBJ2-4	CAWSTGQGAKNIQYF
TRBV5-1	TRBJ1-3	CASSLRQGSNTIYF
TRBV11-2	TRBJ2-1	CASSSFNEQFF
TRBV11-2	TRBJ1-1	CASSSPGQGKPEAFF
TRBV14	TRBJ2-7	CASSQVSSSYEQYF
TRBV2	TRBJ1-1	CATRGMNTEAFF
TRBV7-9	TRBJ2-7	CASSLTGTVDEQYF
TRBV30	TRBJ1-5	CAWSVRGGRQPQHF
TRBV5-1	TRBJ2-7	CASSSTSGQPYEQYF
TRBV21-1	TRBJ2-7	CASSSKGDGGFSYEQYF
TRBV5-1	TRBJ2-6	CASSGLQGSGANVLTF
TRBV19	TRBJ1-1	CASSPGQGLRNTEAFF
TRBV7-2	TRBJ2-2	CASSFPGTSRTGELFF
TRBV19	TRBJ2-1	CATVTSGRGEQFF
TRBV2	TRBJ2-5	CASSLGNRETQYF
TRBV4-3	TRBJ2-7	CASSQDRGLAGDLYEQYF
TRBV5-4	TRBJ2-1	CASSSRGTANEQFF
TRBV5-6	TRBJ2-5	CASSKTVLQETQYF
TRBV6-2/TRBV6-3	TRBJ2-1	CASSSSGRSYNEQFF
TRBV5-1	TRBJ2-7	CASSTGITTYEQYF
TRBV28	TRBJ1-1	CASLSGPPRTEAFF
TRBV6-6	TRBJ1-1	CASSLGQLNTEAFF
TRBV28	TRBJ2-1	CASRYRGENEQFF
TRBV28	TRBJ2-1	CASSPWRGAGNEQFF
TRBV5-6	TRBJ1-2	CASSPREGRVYGYTF
TRBV5-1	TRBJ1-6	CASRPNVADYNSPLHF
TRBV20-1	TRBJ1-2	CSAGEGAGSYGYTF
TRBV5-1	TRBJ1-4	CASSLQSRDEKLFF
TRBV19	TRBJ2-7	CASNPSGSYEQYF
TRBV5-4	TRBJ1-6	CASSSTGNNSPLHF
TRBV29-1	TRBJ2-1	CSVEGVPSYNEQFF
TRBV7-2	TRBJ2-1	CASSWTGPSTVQFF
TRBV4-1	TRBJ2-7	CASSHLTGGFYEQYF
TRBV5-5	TRBJ1-5	CASSRVDVGNQPQHF
TRBV12-3/TRBV12-4	TRBJ2-7	CASSWGTDYEQYF
TRBV28	TRBJ1-1	CASSFGGGRTWNTEAFF
TRBV9	TRBJ1-1	CASSVGLGSEAFF
TRBV19	TRBJ2-1	CASSLRGGLPEQFF
TRBV7-2	TRBJ1-2	CASSPDTGNYGYTF
TRBV9	TRBJ2-1	CASSVPGLGGYNEQFF
TRBV27	TRBJ1-5	CASSSFGQGGHQPQHF
TRBV5-1	TRBJ2-4	CASSLGSSGTSRMGAKNIQYF
TRBV11-2	TRBJ1-6	CAGGASSYNSPLHF
TRBV18	TRBJ1-2	CASSQTGSDYGYTF